These T cell receptor beta chains were read from a single sample in a study of T cell repertoires in cytomegalovirus infection. From the reads, TCRdb called clonotypes with MiXCR, one entry per CDR3 protein. The profile covers approximately 150,000 distinct CDR3 sequences, with roughly a fifth appearing a single time and roughly 25% taken by the ten largest. Their specific antigens are unknown. This specimen consisted of CD8+ T cells from cultured PBMCs, obtained from culture after CMV antigen stimulation. The receptors here all came from a human donor in good health (CMV status not recorded). Some clones in this sample may be carry-over from other donors' samples. Each CDR3 is given with its conserved first and last residue. Fields, in order: D gene, clone size, J gene, V gene, CDR3 DNA, CDR3 protein. The D gene is left open where the match is weak. Clone size is given for some rows only: seen once, a few or many times, or a class if the clone is expanded.

>TRBD1|.|TRBJ1-1|TRBV7-8
TGTGCCAGCAGCTTAATTAGGGGGCTGGGGAACACTGAAGCTTTCTTT
CASSLIRGLGNTEAFF
>TRBD2|.|TRBJ2-7|TRBV6-5
TGTGCCAGCGGACTAGCGAGACCTTCCTACGAGCAGTACTTC
CASGLARPSYEQYF
>.|.|TRBJ1-5|TRBV27
TGTGCCAGCAGTTTGGCAGGGGACAATCAGCCCCAGCATTTT
CASSLAGDNQPQHF
>.|.|TRBJ1-5|TRBV6-2/TRBV6-3
TGTGCCAGCAGTTATCCGGGGGGAAGGCAGCCCCAGCATTTT
CASSYPGGRQPQHF
>TRBD1|.|TRBJ1-2|TRBV7-6
TGTGCCAGCAGCCAAATCGACAGGGGCGGACATGGCTACACCTTC
CASSQIDRGGHGYTF
>.|few|TRBJ1-5|TRBV6-1
TGTGCCAGCGCCCGAGTGCAGCCCCAGCATTTT
CASARVQPQHF
>TRBD1|.|TRBJ1-2|TRBV29-1
TGCAGCGTTGAAGATCAGGCAGGGGGATGGTATGGCTACACCTTC
CSVEDQAGGWYGYTF
>.|.|TRBJ1-4|TRBV7-8
TGTGCCAGCAGCTTAGGTTTGGGAAATGAAAAACTGTTTTTT
CASSLGLGNEKLFF
>.|few|TRBJ1-5|TRBV6-6
TGTGCCAGCAGTTACGTCTTGGACAGCCCGAATCAGCCCCAGCATTTT
CASSYVLDSPNQPQHF
>.|.|TRBJ1-6|TRBV7-2
TGTGCCAGCAGCACAGCCGGGACTAATTCACCCCTCCACTTT
CASSTAGTNSPLHF
>TRBD1|few|TRBJ2-1|TRBV10-3
TGTGCCATCGGGGCAGGGGGCGACGAATGGTCCTACAATGAGCAGTTCTTC
CAIGAGGDEWSYNEQFF
>.|once|TRBJ2-2|TRBV11-2
TGTGCCAGCAGCTTAGTATCCGCAGACACCGGGGAGCTGTTTTTT
CASSLVSADTGELFF
>.|.|TRBJ2-7|TRBV10-3
TGTGCCATCAGTGACGCTACCGGGACCTCCACCTACGAGCAGTACTTC
CAISDATGTSTYEQYF
>TRBD2|few|TRBJ2-3|TRBV2
TGTGCCAGCAGTGACTGGACTAGCGGGGAGGGAGATACGCAGTATTTT
CASSDWTSGEGDTQYF
>.|.|TRBJ1-5|TRBV6-5
TGTGCCAGCACCTCCAACCCCTATAGCAATCAGCCCCAGCATTTT
CASTSNPYSNQPQHF
>.|.|TRBJ2-7|TRBV7-9
TGTGCCAGCAGCTCCCCCCAGCAGTCCAGCTCCTACGAGCAGTACTTC
CASSSPQQSSSYEQYF
>.|once|TRBJ1-1|TRBV15
TGTGCCACCAGCCCCCCCTGGGCAGAGATGAACACTGAAGCTTTCTTT
CATSPPWAEMNTEAFF
>TRBD2|.|TRBJ2-1|TRBV6-5
TGTGCCAGCGCATTCGCGGGAGTGAATGAGCAGTTCTTC
CASAFAGVNEQFF
>TRBD2|few|TRBJ2-2|TRBV7-8
TGTGCCAGCATATTCCGGGGGGGCAACGCCGGGGAGCTGTTTTTT
CASIFRGGNAGELFF
>.|few|TRBJ1-2|TRBV7-9
TGTGCCAGCAGCTTAGTTGACTATGGCTACACCTTC
CASSLVDYGYTF
>TRBD2|.|TRBJ2-3|TRBV7-2
TGTGCCAGCAGCTTAGGACTAGCGGGGGGCCGCACAGATACGCAGTATTTT
CASSLGLAGGRTDTQYF
>.|few|TRBJ1-6|TRBV27
TGTGCCAGCAGGCCAAGCACTTCGAGCTCCTATAATTCACCCCTCCACTTT
CASRPSTSSSYNSPLHF
>.|.|TRBJ2-3|TRBV12-3/TRBV12-4
TGTGCCAGCAGTCGACAGATATCCACAGATACGCAGTATTTT
CASSRQISTDTQYF
>TRBD1|few|TRBJ2-2|TRBV7-6
TGTGCCAGCAGCCTAACAGGGGACACCGGGGAGCTGTTTTTT
CASSLTGDTGELFF
>TRBD2|.|TRBJ2-1|TRBV30
TGTGCCTGGAGTATCCCAGCGGGAGCCTCCTACAATGAGCAGTTCTTC
CAWSIPAGASYNEQFF
>TRBD1|.|TRBJ2-7|TRBV11-2
TGTGCCAGCAGCTTAGATCCGAGGGGGCAATTCTACGAGCAGTACTTC
CASSLDPRGQFYEQYF
>TRBD1|.|TRBJ1-2|TRBV7-9
TGTGCCAGCAGCTCAACGGACAGGGTCAATGGCTACACCTTC
CASSSTDRVNGYTF
>.|.|TRBJ1-1|TRBV28
TGTGCCAGCACTCTACTAGACAACCTGAACACTGAAGCTTTCTTT
CASTLLDNLNTEAFF
>.|.|TRBJ2-7|TRBV15
TGTGCCACCAGCCCCCAGAGGGACACCTCCTACGAGCAGTACTTC
CATSPQRDTSYEQYF
>TRBD2|.|TRBJ2-3|TRBV6-6
TGTGCCAGCAGTTACTCACCCCCGGGGTCAAGCGGGGGGGAAGATACGCAGTATTTT
CASSYSPPGSSGGEDTQYF
>.|.|TRBJ2-1|TRBV7-9
TGTGCCAGCAGCTTAGCGCTCGCCCATCCCCCCTGGCAGTTCTTC
CASSLALAHPPWQFF
>TRBD1|.|TRBJ1-2|TRBV20-1
TGCAGTGCTGGCTCTTCTACCGGGACAGTTGACCCCTATGGCTACACCTTC
CSAGSSTGTVDPYGYTF
>.|.|TRBJ2-7|TRBV11-3
TGTGCCAGCAGCTTAGGGCCCGGACAGAACCAGGGCTACGAGCAGTACTTC
CASSLGPGQNQGYEQYF
>.|.|TRBJ1-4|TRBV7-9
TGTGCCAGCAGCTTACCGGACAACCTTCGCTTAGCAACTAATGAAAAACTGTTTTTT
CASSLPDNLRLATNEKLFF
>.|.|TRBJ2-1|TRBV6-5
TGTGCCAGCAGCAAGAGCTCCTACAATGAGCAGTTCTTC
CASSKSSYNEQFF
>.|few|TRBJ1-4|TRBV7-6
TGTGCCAGCAGCTCAATCCAACCCCCGCAGGGGCAGAATGAAAAACTGTTTTTT
CASSSIQPPQGQNEKLFF
>.|few|TRBJ2-7|TRBV11-2
TGTGCCAGCAGCTTATCTGAGCTCTACTACGAGCAGTACTTC
CASSLSELYYEQYF
>.|.|TRBJ1-2|TRBV6-2/TRBV6-3
TGTGCCGCCGGAACCCTTGGCTACACCTTC
CAAGTLGYTF
>TRBD1|few|TRBJ1-2|TRBV7-8
TGTGCCAGCACCTTAGGGGACAGTGGCTACACCTTC
CASTLGDSGYTF
>.|few|TRBJ1-2|TRBV10-3
TGTGCCATCAGTGGTTCAGGGCCCAACTATGGCTACACCTTC
CAISGSGPNYGYTF
>TRBD1|.|TRBJ1-1|TRBV4-1
TGCGCCAGCAGCCGACTCTTCGTTGGACAGGGTAACACTGAAGCTTTCTTT
CASSRLFVGQGNTEAFF
>.|few|TRBJ2-1|TRBV27
TGTGCCAGCAATGTGGGGAGCTCCTACAATGAGCAGTTCTTC
CASNVGSSYNEQFF
>TRBD1|.|TRBJ2-5|TRBV5-6
TGTGCCAGCAGCTGGACAGGGGGGTACCAAGAGACCCAGTACTTC
CASSWTGGYQETQYF
>.|.|TRBJ2-2|TRBV7-8
TGTGCCAGCTTAGCCGGGGAGCTGTTTTTT
CASLAGELFF
>.|few|TRBJ1-2|TRBV7-8
TGTGCCAGCAGCCGGTTAGGATCCTCTAACTATGGCTACACCTTC
CASSRLGSSNYGYTF
>.|.|TRBJ1-1|TRBV6-2/TRBV6-3
TGTGCCAGCAGTTACGGGGTTCAAGCTTTCTTT
CASSYGVQAFF
>TRBD2|.|TRBJ2-3|TRBV7-9
TGTGCCAGCAGCGTCGGGACTAGCGGGGGGCCCACAGATACGCAGTATTTT
CASSVGTSGGPTDTQYF
>.|few|TRBJ2-4|TRBV4-2
TGTGCCAGCAGCCAAGGGCTCGGTAGCCACGGAAACATTCAGTACTTC
CASSQGLGSHGNIQYF
>TRBD2|.|TRBJ2-1|TRBV7-9
TGTGCCAGCAGACTTTCCCATCCTAGCGGGGGCTTCAACAATGAGCAGTTCTTC
CASRLSHPSGGFNNEQFF
>.|few|TRBJ2-2|TRBV7-2
TGTGCCAGCAGCTTAAATTGGATAACAAAGTCCGGGGAGCTGTTTTTT
CASSLNWITKSGELFF
>.|few|TRBJ1-1|TRBV11-2
TGTGCCAGCAGCTTCGTGGGCGGCAGACCTAACACTGAAGCTTTCTTT
CASSFVGGRPNTEAFF
>.|few|TRBJ1-1|TRBV4-1
TGCGCCAGCAGCCAAGTTCCATCGAACACTGAAGCTTTCTTT
CASSQVPSNTEAFF
>.|few|TRBJ2-7|TRBV27
TGTGCCAGCCGCGACGGCCCGGGACATATCTACGAGCAGTACTTC
CASRDGPGHIYEQYF
>TRBD1|.|TRBJ1-1|TRBV7-8
TGTGCCAGCAGCTTAGTTAGGGATTGGGCAGGGGGACCTAACACTGAAGCTTTCTTT
CASSLVRDWAGGPNTEAFF
>.|.|TRBJ2-3|TRBV7-9
TGTGCCAGCAGCTTAGCCAGGGAGATTCGCACAGATACGCAGTATTTT
CASSLAREIRTDTQYF
>TRBD2|few|TRBJ2-4|TRBV7-2
TGTGCCAGCAGCATGTATAGCGGGGGTGGAGCCAAAAACATTCAGTACTTC
CASSMYSGGGAKNIQYF
>.|few|TRBJ2-7|TRBV7-9
TGTGCCAGCAGAACTGTAGGGGGCTACGAGCAGTACTTC
CASRTVGGYEQYF
>.|few|TRBJ2-2|TRBV12-3/TRBV12-4
TGTGCCAGCAGTCTGACAGGAATCGCCGGGGAGCTGTTTTTT
CASSLTGIAGELFF